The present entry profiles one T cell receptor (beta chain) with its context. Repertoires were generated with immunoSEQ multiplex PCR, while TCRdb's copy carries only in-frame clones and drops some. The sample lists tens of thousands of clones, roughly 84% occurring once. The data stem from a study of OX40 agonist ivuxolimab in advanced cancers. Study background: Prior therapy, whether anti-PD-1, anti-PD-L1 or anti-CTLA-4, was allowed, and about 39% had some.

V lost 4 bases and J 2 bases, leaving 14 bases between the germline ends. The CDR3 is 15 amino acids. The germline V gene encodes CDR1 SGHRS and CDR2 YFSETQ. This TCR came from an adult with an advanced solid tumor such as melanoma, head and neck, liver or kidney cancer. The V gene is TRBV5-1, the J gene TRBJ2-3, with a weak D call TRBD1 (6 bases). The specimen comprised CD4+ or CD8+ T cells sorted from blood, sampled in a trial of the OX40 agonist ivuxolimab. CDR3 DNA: TGCGCCAGCAGCCCGGTTGGGGGCGACACAGATACGCAGTATTTT. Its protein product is CASSPVGGDTDTQYF.